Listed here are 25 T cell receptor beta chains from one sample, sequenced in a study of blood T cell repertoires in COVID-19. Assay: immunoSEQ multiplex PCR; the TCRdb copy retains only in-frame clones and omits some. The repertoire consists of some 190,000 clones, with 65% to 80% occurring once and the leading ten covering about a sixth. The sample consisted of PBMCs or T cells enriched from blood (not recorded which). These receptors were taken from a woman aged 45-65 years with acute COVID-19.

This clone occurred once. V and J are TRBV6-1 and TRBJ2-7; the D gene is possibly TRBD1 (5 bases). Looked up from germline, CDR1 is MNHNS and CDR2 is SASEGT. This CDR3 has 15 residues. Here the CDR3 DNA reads TGTGCCAGCAGGGAAGTGGCAGGGTCCCTGGGTGAGCAGTACGTC. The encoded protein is CASREVAGSLGEQYV.

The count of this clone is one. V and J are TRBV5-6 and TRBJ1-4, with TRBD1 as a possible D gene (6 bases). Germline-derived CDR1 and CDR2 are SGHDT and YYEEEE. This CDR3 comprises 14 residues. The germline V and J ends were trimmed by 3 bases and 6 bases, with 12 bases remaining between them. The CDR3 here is CASSWTADHEKLFF. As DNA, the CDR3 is TGTGCCAGCAGCTGGACAGCGGACCATGAAAAACTGTTTTTT.

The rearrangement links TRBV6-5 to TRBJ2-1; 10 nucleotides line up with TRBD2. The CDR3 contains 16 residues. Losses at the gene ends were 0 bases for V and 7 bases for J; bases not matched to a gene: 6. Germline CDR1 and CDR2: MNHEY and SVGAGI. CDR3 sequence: CASSYSTSGVRNEQFF. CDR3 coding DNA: TGTGCCAGCAGTTACTCTACTAGCGGGGTAAGGAATGAGCAGTTCTTC.

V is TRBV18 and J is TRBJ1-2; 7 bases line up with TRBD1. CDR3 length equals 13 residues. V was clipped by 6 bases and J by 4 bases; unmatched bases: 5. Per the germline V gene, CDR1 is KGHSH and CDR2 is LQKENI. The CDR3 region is CASSGTDRYGYTF. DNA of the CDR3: TGTGCCAGCTCCGGGACAGACCGCTATGGCTACACCTTC.

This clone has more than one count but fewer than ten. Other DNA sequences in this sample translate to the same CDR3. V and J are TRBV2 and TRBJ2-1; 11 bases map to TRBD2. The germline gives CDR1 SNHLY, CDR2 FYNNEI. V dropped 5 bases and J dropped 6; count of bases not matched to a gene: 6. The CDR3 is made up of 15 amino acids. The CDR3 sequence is CASSRSGGAFNEQFF. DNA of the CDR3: TGTGCCAGCAGTCGTAGCGGGGGGGCTTTCAATGAGCAGTTCTTC.

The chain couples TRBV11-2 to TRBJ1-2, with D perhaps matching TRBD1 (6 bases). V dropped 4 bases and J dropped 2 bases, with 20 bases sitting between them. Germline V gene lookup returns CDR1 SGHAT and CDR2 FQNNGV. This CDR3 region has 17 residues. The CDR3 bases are TGTGCCAGCAGCTCAATTAGGGGTAACAGGGACAACTATGGCTACACCTTC. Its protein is CASSSIRGNRDNYGYTF. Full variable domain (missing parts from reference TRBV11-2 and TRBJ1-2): EAGVAQSPRYKIIEKRQSVAFWCNPISGHATLYWYQQILGQGPKLLIQFQNNGVVDDSQLPKDRFSAERLKGVDSTLKIQPAKLEDSAVYLCASSSIRGNRDNYGYTFGSGTRLTVV.

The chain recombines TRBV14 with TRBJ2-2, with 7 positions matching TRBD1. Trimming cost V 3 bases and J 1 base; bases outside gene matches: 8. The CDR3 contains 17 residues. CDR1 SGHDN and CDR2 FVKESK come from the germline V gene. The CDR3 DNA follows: TGTGCCAGCAGCCAGAACGCCGGGACAGTGAACACCGGGGAGCTGTTTTTT. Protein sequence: CASSQNAGTVNTGELFF.

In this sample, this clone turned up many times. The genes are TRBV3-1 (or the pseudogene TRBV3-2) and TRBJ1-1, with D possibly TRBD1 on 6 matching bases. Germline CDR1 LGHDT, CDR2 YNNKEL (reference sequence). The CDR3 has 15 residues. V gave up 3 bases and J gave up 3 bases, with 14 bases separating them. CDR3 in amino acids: CASSQLGASDTEAFF. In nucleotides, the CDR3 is TGTGCCAGCAGCCAGTTGGGGGCGTCGGACACTGAAGCTTTCTTT.

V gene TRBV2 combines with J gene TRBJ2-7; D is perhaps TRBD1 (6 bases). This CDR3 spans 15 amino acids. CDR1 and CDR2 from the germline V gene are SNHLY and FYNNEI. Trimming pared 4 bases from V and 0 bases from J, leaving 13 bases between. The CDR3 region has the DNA TGTGCCAGCAGTGTGGACAGCGTCACCTCCTACGAGCAGTACGTC. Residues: CASSVDSVTSYEQYV.

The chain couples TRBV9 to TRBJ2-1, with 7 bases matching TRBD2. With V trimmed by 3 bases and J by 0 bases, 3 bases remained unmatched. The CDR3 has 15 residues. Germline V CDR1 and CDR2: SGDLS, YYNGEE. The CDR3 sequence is CASSAGGSSYNEQFF. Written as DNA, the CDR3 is TGTGCCAGCAGCGCCGGGGGGAGCTCCTACAATGAGCAGTTCTTC. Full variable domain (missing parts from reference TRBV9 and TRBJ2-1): DSGVTQTPKHLITATGQRVTLRCSPRSGDLSVYWYQQSLDQGLQFLIQYYNGEERAKGNILERFSAQQFPDLHSELNLSSLELGDSALYFCASSAGGSSYNEQFFGPGTRLTVL.

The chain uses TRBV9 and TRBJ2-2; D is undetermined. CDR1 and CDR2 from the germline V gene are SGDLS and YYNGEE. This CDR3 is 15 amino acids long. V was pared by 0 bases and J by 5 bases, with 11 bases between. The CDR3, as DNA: TGTGCCAGCAGCGTAGGGTCTAGAGTGACCGGGGAGCTGTTTTTT. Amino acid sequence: CASSVGSRVTGELFF.

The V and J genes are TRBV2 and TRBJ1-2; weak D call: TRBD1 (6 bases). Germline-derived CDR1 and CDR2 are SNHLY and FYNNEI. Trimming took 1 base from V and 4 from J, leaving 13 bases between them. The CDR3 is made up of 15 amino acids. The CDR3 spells CASSEGRGATYGYTF. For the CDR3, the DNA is TGTGCCAGCAGTGAAGGGCGGGGGGCCACCTATGGCTACACCTTC.

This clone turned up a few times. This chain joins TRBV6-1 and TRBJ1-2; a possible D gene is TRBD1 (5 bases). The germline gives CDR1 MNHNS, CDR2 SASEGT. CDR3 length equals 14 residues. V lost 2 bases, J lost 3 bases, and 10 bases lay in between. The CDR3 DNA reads TGTGCCAGCAGTGAACCCAGGGTGGACTATGGCTACACCTTC. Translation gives CASSEPRVDYGYTF.

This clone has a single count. CDR3 DNA: TGTGCCAGTAGTATCAGAAGAGGACAGACTGGAAACACCATATATTTT. Its translation: CASSIRRGQTGNTIYF. J is TRBJ1-3 and V is TRBV19, with D possibly matching TRBD1 (6 bases). V was cut by 3 bases and J by 2 bases, with 14 bases left in between. CDR3 size: 16 residues. Germline V gene data show CDR1 as LNHDA and CDR2 as SQIVND (reference sequence).

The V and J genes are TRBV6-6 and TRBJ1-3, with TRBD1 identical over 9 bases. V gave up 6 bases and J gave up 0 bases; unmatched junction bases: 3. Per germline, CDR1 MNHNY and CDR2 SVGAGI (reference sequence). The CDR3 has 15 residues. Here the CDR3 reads CASRGTGNSGNTIYF. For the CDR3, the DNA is TGTGCCAGCAGGGGGACAGGGAACTCTGGAAACACCATATATTTT.

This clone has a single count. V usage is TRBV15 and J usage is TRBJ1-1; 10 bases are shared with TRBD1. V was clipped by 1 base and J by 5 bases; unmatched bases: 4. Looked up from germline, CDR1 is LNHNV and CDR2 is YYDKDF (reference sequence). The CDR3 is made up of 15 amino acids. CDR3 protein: CATSRVGGQGTEAFF. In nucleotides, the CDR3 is TGTGCCACCAGCAGAGTTGGGGGACAGGGGACTGAAGCTTTCTTT.

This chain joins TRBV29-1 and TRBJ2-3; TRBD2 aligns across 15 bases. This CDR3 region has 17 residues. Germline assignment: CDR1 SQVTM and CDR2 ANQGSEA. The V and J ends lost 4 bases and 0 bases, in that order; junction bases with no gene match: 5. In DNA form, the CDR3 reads TGCAGCGTTGGGGGACTAGCGGGGGGCCCTAGCACAGATACGCAGTATTTT. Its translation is CSVGGLAGGPSTDTQYF.

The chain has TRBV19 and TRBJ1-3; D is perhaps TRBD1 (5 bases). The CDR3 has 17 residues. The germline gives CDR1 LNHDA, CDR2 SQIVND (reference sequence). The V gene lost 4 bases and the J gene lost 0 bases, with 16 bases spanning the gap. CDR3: CASSNFAGPVSGNTIYF. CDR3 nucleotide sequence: TGTGCCAGTAGTAATTTTGCGGGACCGGTCTCTGGAAACACCATATATTTT. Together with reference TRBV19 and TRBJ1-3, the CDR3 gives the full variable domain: DGGITQSPKYLFRKEGQNVTLSCEQNLNHDAMYWYRQDPGQGLRLIYYSQIVNDFQKGDIAEGYSVSREKKESFPLTVTSAQKNPTAFYLCASSNFAGPVSGNTIYFGEGSWLTVV.

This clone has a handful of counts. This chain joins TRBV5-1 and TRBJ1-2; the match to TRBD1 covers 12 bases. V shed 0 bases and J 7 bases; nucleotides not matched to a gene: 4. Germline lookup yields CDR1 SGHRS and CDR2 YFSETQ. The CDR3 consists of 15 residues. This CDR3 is CASSLAGQGAFGYTF. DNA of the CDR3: TGCGCCAGCAGCTTGGCGGGACAGGGGGCCTTTGGCTACACCTTC.

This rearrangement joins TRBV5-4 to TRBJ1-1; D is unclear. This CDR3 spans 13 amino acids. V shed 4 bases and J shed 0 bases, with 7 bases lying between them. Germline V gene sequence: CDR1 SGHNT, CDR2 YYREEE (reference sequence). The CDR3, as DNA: TGTGCCAGCAGCCTCCTCTTGAACACTGAAGCTTTCTTT. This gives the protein CASSLLLNTEAFF.

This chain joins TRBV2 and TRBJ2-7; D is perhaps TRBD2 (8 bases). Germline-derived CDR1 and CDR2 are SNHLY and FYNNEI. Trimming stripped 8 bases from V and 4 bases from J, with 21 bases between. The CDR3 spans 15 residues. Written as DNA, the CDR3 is TGTGCCAGCCAGGGGGACGGGGGGGGCAAGTACGAGCAGTACGTC. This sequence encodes CASQGDGGGKYEQYV.

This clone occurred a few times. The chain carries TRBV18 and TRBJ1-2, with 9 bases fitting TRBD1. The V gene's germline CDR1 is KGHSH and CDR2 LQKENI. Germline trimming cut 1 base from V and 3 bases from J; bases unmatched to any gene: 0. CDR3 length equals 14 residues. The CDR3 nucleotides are TGTGCCAGCTCACCACGGACAGGGGACTATGGCTACACCTTC. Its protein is CASSPRTGDYGYTF.

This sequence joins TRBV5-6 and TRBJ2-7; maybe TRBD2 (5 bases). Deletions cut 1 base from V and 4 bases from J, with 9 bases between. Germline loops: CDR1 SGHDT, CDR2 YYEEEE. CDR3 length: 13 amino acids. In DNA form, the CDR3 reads TGTGCCAGCAGCTTGCTTCGAGGGTACGAGCAGTACGTC. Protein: CASSLLRGYEQYV.

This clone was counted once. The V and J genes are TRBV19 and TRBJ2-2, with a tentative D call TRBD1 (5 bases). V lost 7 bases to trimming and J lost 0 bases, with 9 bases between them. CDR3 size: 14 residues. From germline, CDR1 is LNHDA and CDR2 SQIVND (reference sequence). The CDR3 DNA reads TGTGCCAGTAAAGACAGCCCGAACACCGGGGAGCTGTTTTTT. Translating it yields CASKDSPNTGELFF.

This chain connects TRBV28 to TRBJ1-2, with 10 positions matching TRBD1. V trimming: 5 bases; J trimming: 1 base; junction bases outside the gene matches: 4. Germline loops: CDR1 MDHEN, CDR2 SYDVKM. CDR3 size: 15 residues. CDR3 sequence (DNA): TGTGCCAGCAGTACGACAGGGGGCCGTAACTATGGCTACACCTTC. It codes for CASSTTGGRNYGYTF.